This T cell receptor beta chain was sequenced for a study of cytomegalovirus exposure and HLA in healthy donors. The PCR contained 60 Vbeta and 13 Jbeta primers. Produced via immunoSEQ multiplex PCR; TCRdb's table is partial and in-frame only. Of around 120,000 clones listed, around 76% are singletons. A remark on this clone: What it binds is not known.

Trimming removed 3 bases from V and 3 bases from J; junction bases left unmatched: 4. The CDR3 totals 15 residues. Per germline, CDR1 SGHDT and CDR2 YYEEEE. Findings of the study overall: The study assumed roughly uniform donor sequencing depth for presence/absence analyses.

The chain uses TRBV5-6 and TRBJ1-3; TRBD1 matches 9 bases. Sequencing was carried out using PBMCs. This sequence originates from a man between 60 and 75 years old in good health and CMV-seropositive. CDR3 in DNA: TGTGCCAGCAGCTCACAGGGGGCTGGTGGAAACACCATATATTTT. The encoded protein is CASSSQGAGGNTIYF.